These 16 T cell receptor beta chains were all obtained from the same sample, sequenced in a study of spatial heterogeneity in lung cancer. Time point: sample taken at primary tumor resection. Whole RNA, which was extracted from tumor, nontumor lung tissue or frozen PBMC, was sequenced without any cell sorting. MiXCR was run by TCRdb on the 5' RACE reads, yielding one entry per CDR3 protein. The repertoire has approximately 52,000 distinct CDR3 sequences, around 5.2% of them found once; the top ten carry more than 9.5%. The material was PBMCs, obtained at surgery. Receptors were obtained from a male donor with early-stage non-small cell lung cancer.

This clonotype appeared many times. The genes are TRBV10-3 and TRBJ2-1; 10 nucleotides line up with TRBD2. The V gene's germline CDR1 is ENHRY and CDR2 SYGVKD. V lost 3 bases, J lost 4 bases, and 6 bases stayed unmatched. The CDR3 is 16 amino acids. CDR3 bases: TGTGCCATCAGTGATACTAGCGGGATATATTACAATGAGCAGTTCTTC. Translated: CAISDTSGIYYNEQFF.

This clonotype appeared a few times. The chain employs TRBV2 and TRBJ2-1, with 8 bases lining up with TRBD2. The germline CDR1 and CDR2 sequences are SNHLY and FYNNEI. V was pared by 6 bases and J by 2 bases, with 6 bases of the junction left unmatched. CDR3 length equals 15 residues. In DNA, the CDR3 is TGTGCCAGCAGGGCGACTAGCGCAGCCTACAATGAGCAGTTCTTC. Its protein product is CASRATSAAYNEQFF.

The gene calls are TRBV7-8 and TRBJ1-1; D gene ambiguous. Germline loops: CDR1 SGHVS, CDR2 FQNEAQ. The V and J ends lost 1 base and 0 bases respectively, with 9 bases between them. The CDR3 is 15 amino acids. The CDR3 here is CASSLGRLMNTEAFF. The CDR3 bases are TGTGCCAGCAGCTTAGGGCGGTTGATGAACACTGAAGCTTTCTTT.

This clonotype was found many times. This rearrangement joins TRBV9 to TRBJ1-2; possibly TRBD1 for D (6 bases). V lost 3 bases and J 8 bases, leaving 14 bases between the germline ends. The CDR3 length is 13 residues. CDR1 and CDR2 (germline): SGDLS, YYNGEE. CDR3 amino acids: CASSGSGAQGYTF. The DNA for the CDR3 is TGTGCCAGCAGCGGTTCAGGGGCGCAAGGCTACACCTTC.

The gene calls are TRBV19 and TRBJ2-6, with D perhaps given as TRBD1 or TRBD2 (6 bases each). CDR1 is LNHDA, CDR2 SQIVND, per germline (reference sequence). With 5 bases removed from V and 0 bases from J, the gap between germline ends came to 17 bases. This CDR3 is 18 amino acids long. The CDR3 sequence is CASSLRGQYDSGANVLTF. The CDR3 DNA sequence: TGTGCCAGTAGTCTTCGGGGGCAGTATGACTCTGGGGCCAACGTCCTGACTTTC.

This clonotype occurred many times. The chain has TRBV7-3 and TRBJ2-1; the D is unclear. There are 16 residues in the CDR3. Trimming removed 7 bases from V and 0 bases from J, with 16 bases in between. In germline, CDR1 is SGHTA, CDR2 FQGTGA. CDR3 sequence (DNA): TGTGCCAGCAAACCCTTTAGGCTCAGCTCCTACAATGAGCAGTTCTTC. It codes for CASKPFRLSSYNEQFF.

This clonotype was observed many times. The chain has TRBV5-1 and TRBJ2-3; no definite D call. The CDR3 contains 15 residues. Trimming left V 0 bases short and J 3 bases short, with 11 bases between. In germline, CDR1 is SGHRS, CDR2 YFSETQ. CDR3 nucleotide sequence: TGCGCCAGCAGCTTGGCAGCTTCCGGGACAGATACGCAGTATTTT. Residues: CASSLAASGTDTQYF.

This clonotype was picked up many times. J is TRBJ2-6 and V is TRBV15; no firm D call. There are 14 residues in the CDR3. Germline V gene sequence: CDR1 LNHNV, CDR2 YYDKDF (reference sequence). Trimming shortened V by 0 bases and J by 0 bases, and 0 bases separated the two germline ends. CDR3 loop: CATSRDSGANVLTF. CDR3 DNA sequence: TGTGCCACCAGCAGAGACTCTGGGGCCAACGTCCTGACTTTC.

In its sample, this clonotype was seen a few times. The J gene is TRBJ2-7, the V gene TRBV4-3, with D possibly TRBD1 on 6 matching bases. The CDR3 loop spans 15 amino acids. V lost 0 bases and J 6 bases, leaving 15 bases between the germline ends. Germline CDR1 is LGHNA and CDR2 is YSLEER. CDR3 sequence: CASSQEILVGAEQYF. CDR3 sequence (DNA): TGCGCCAGCAGCCAAGAGATCCTGGTGGGGGCCGAGCAGTACTTC.

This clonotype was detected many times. The CDR3 region has the DNA TGTGCCAGCAGCTATGGACAGTTTACCGGGGAGCTGTTTTTT. Protein sequence: CASSYGQFTGELFF. This sequence joins TRBV5-5 and TRBJ2-2; D might be TRBD1 (6 bases). V lost 3 bases and J 5 bases, leaving 11 bases between the germline ends. Germline-derived CDR1 and CDR2 are SGHKS and YYEKEE (reference sequence). The CDR3 is 14 amino acids.

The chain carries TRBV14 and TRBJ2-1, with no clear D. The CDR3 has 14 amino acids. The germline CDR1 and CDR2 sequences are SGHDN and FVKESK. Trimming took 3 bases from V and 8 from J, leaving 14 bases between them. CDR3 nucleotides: TGTGCCAGCAGCCAGGGATTTCATACCGATGAGCAGTTCTTC. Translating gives CASSQGFHTDEQFF.

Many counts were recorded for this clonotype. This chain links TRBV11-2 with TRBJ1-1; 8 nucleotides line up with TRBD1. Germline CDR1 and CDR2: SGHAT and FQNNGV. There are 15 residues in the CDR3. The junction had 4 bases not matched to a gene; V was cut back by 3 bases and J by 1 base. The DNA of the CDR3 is TGTGCCAGCAGCTTGACAGGGGCTTGGAACACTGAAGCTTTCTTT. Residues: CASSLTGAWNTEAFF.

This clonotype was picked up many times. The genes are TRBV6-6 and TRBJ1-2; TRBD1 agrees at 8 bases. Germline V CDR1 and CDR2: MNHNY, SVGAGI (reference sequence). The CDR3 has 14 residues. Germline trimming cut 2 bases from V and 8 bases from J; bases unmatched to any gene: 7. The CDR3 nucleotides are TGTGCCAGCAGTTACCGACAGGGGAGGCAGGGCTACACCTTC. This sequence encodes CASSYRQGRQGYTF.

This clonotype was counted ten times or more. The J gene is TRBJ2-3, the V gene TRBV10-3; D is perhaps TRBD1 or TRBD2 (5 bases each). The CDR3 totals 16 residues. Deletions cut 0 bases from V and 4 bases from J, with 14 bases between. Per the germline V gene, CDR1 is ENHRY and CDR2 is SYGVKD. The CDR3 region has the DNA TGTGCCATCAGTGAGTCGGGACCTTCCCTGGCAGATACGCAGTATTTT. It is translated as CAISESGPSLADTQYF.

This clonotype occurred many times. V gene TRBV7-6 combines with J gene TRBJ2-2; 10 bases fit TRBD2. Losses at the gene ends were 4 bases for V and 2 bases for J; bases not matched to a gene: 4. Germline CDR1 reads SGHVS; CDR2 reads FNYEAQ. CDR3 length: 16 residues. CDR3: CASSSALAGNTGELFF. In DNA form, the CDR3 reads TGTGCCAGCAGCTCCGCACTAGCGGGAAACACCGGGGAGCTGTTTTTT.

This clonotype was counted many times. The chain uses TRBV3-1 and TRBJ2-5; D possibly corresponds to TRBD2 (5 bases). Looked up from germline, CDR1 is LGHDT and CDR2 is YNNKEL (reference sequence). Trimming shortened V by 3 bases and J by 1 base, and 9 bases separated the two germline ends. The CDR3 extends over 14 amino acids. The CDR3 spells CASSQASGQETQYF. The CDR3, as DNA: TGTGCCAGCAGCCAGGCCAGCGGCCAAGAGACCCAGTACTTC.